Listed below are T cell receptor beta chains from one sample, sequenced in a study of blood T cells in healthy people across ages. TCRdb ran MiXCR on the 5' RACE reads and lists one entry per CDR3 protein. The sample has nearly 800,000 distinct CDR3 sequences, more than 50% seen once. Sequences were obtained from blood. The receptor source for this set is a man aged 35 to 55 in good health. Each CDR3 is given with its conserved first and last residue. Each record gives: J gene, V gene, D gene, clone size, CDR3 protein, CDR3 DNA. The D gene is left open where the match is weak. For some rows the clone size is stated as once, few or many, or as a class when expanded; others skip it.

j_gene: TRBJ1-1; v_gene: TRBV6-1; d_gene: TRBD1; abundance: few; CDR3aa: CASSQIGTANTEAFF; CDR3nt: TGTGCCAGCAGTCAAATCGGGACAGCTAACACTGAAGCTTTCTTT
j_gene: TRBJ2-5; v_gene: TRBV3-1; d_gene: TRBD2; abundance: -; CDR3aa: CASSQDLRGMKETQYF; CDR3nt: TGTGCCAGCAGCCAAGATTTGCGGGGGATGAAAGAGACCCAGTACTTC
j_gene: TRBJ2-3; v_gene: TRBV21-1; d_gene: -; abundance: -; CDR3aa: CASRRTSGRRSTDTQYF; CDR3nt: TGTGCCAGCAGGCGGACTAGCGGGAGACGTAGCACAGATACGCAGTATTTT
j_gene: TRBJ2-5; v_gene: TRBV5-4; d_gene: TRBD1; abundance: -; CDR3aa: CASSHGGTGQETQYF; CDR3nt: TGTGCCAGCAGCCACGGAGGGACAGGGCAAGAGACCCAGTACTTC
j_gene: TRBJ2-1; v_gene: TRBV15; d_gene: -; abundance: -; CDR3aa: CATSRESPNEQFF; CDR3nt: TGTGCCACCAGCAGAGAGTCCCCCAATGAGCAGTTCTTC
j_gene: TRBJ2-1; v_gene: TRBV5-5; d_gene: TRBD2; abundance: -; CDR3aa: CASSPGLAGSLWEQFF; CDR3nt: TGTGCCAGCAGCCCGGGACTAGCGGGGTCTCTTTGGGAGCAGTTCTTC
j_gene: TRBJ1-5; v_gene: TRBV28; d_gene: -; abundance: -; CDR3aa: CATDAVGQPQHF; CDR3nt: TGTGCCACAGACGCCGTCGGGCAGCCCCAGCATTTT
j_gene: TRBJ2-7; v_gene: TRBV29-1; d_gene: -; abundance: -; CDR3aa: CSVAESEQYF; CDR3nt: TGCAGCGTTGCGGAGTCCGAGCAGTACTTC
j_gene: TRBJ1-5; v_gene: TRBV29-1; d_gene: -; abundance: few; CDR3aa: CSVGDSLNQPQHF; CDR3nt: TGCAGCGTTGGTGACAGCCTCAATCAGCCCCAGCATTTT
j_gene: TRBJ2-3; v_gene: TRBV20-1; d_gene: TRBD1; abundance: few; CDR3aa: CSARPRGQMSDTQYF; CDR3nt: TGCAGTGCTCGGCCCCGGGGACAGATGTCAGATACGCAGTATTTT
j_gene: TRBJ2-3; v_gene: TRBV6-1; d_gene: -; abundance: few; CDR3aa: CASSERSTGKGLLTSTDTQYF; CDR3nt: TGTGCCAGCAGTGAAAGGAGTACAGGGAAAGGACTCCTAACTAGCACAGATACGCAGTATTTT
j_gene: TRBJ1-2; v_gene: TRBV28; d_gene: -; abundance: many; CDR3aa: CASSSQGYGYTF; CDR3nt: TGTGCCAGCAGTTCCCAGGGCTATGGCTACACCTTC
j_gene: TRBJ2-3; v_gene: TRBV11-2; d_gene: -; abundance: -; CDR3aa: CASSPQRTSGDTQYF; CDR3nt: TGTGCCAGCAGCCCCCAACGGACCAGCGGAGATACGCAGTATTTT
j_gene: TRBJ2-3; v_gene: TRBV7-8; d_gene: TRBD2; abundance: many; CDR3aa: CASSYPTSGGIDTQYF; CDR3nt: TGTGCCAGCAGCTACCCGACTAGCGGGGGTATAGATACGCAGTATTTT
j_gene: TRBJ2-6; v_gene: TRBV25-1; d_gene: -; abundance: few; CDR3aa: CASSASGGWANVLTF; CDR3nt: TGTGCCAGCAGTGCGTCTGGGGGCTGGGCCAACGTCCTGACTTTC
j_gene: TRBJ2-7; v_gene: TRBV3-1; d_gene: -; abundance: -; CDR3aa: CASSQNGQPYEQYF; CDR3nt: TGTGCCAGCAGCCAGAACGGACAGCCCTACGAGCAGTACTTC
j_gene: TRBJ1-5; v_gene: TRBV5-1; d_gene: TRBD1; abundance: -; CDR3aa: CVSSFEPTGSGQPQHF; CDR3nt: TGCGTCAGCAGCTTTGAACCGACAGGGTCAGGACAGCCCCAGCATTTT
j_gene: TRBJ2-5; v_gene: TRBV12-3/TRBV12-4; d_gene: -; abundance: -; CDR3aa: CASGFVLLKTQYF; CDR3nt: TGTGCCAGCGGTTTTGTCCTGCTAAAGACCCAGTACTTC
j_gene: TRBJ2-7; v_gene: TRBV5-1; d_gene: -; abundance: few; CDR3aa: CASSPIREPSYEQYF; CDR3nt: TGCGCCAGCAGCCCCATCCGGGAACCCTCCTACGAGCAGTACTTC
j_gene: TRBJ2-3; v_gene: TRBV20-1; d_gene: TRBD1; abundance: once; CDR3aa: CSADRLIETGEDRVFFADTQYF; CDR3nt: TGCAGTGCTGACCGGCTAATAGAGACCGGGGAGGACAGGGTTTTTTTTGCAGATACGCAGTATTTT
j_gene: TRBJ2-1; v_gene: TRBV5-1; d_gene: -; abundance: -; CDR3aa: CASSGATLGNEQFF; CDR3nt: TGCGCCAGCAGCGGAGCAACACTGGGAAATGAGCAGTTCTTC
j_gene: TRBJ2-7; v_gene: TRBV29-1; d_gene: -; abundance: few; CDR3aa: CSVSGDYEQYF; CDR3nt: TGCAGCGTTTCCGGCGATTACGAGCAGTACTTC
j_gene: TRBJ2-1; v_gene: TRBV12-3/TRBV12-4; d_gene: -; abundance: few; CDR3aa: CASSSPRAGAYNEQFF; CDR3nt: TGTGCCAGCAGTTCCCCAAGGGCGGGGGCTTACAATGAGCAGTTCTTC
j_gene: TRBJ2-5; v_gene: TRBV4-2; d_gene: -; abundance: -; CDR3aa: CASSQESRDKQETQYF; CDR3nt: TGTGCCAGCAGCCAAGAAAGTCGGGACAAGCAAGAGACCCAGTACTTC
j_gene: TRBJ2-3; v_gene: TRBV21-1; d_gene: -; abundance: -; CDR3aa: CASSRDIAPDTRYF; CDR3nt: TGTGCCAGCAGCCGGGACATCGCCCCAGATACGCGGTATTTT
j_gene: TRBJ1-2; v_gene: TRBV21-1; d_gene: -; abundance: -; CDR3aa: CASSKLTLLPSGGGHHIYGYTF; CDR3nt: TGTGCCAGCAGCAAACTTACTCTTCTCCCCTCCGGAGGGGGCCACCATATCTATGGCTACACCTTC
j_gene: TRBJ1-2; v_gene: TRBV3-1; d_gene: TRBD1; abundance: many; CDR3aa: CASSQGDGTVHGYTF; CDR3nt: TGTGCCAGCAGCCAAGGAGACGGGACAGTGCATGGCTACACCTTC
j_gene: TRBJ2-7; v_gene: TRBV12-3/TRBV12-4; d_gene: -; abundance: -; CDR3aa: CASSLGPLTYEQYF; CDR3nt: TGTGCCAGCAGTTTAGGGCCACTTACCTACGAGCAGTACTTC
j_gene: TRBJ1-1; v_gene: TRBV7-9; d_gene: TRBD1; abundance: -; CDR3aa: CASSPRQGLEAFF; CDR3nt: TGTGCCAGCAGCCCCAGACAGGGACTTGAAGCTTTCTTT
j_gene: TRBJ2-4; v_gene: TRBV4-2; d_gene: TRBD2; abundance: few; CDR3aa: CASSQPSGGFEDIQYF; CDR3nt: TGTGCCAGCAGCCAACCTAGCGGGGGGTTTGAAGACATTCAGTACTTC
j_gene: TRBJ2-7; v_gene: TRBV5-1; d_gene: -; abundance: -; CDR3aa: CASNHGEYYEQYF; CDR3nt: TGCGCCAGCAACCACGGGGAGTACTACGAGCAGTACTTC
j_gene: TRBJ2-5; v_gene: TRBV6-1; d_gene: -; abundance: -; CDR3aa: CASAPLETQYF; CDR3nt: TGTGCCAGCGCACCTTTAGAGACCCAGTACTTC
j_gene: TRBJ1-2; v_gene: TRBV27; d_gene: TRBD1; abundance: -; CDR3aa: CASRRGRGRSGYTF; CDR3nt: TGTGCCAGCAGGCGCGGCAGGGGGCGATCTGGCTACACCTTC
j_gene: TRBJ2-3; v_gene: TRBV3-1; d_gene: TRBD1; abundance: -; CDR3aa: CASSPTPGTATDTQYF; CDR3nt: TGTGCCAGCAGCCCAACACCCGGGACAGCAACAGATACGCAGTATTTT
j_gene: TRBJ2-5; v_gene: TRBV11-2; d_gene: TRBD2; abundance: -; CDR3aa: CASTPPAGEQYF; CDR3nt: TGTGCCAGCACCCCACCTGCGGGAGAGCAGTACTTC
j_gene: TRBJ2-1; v_gene: TRBV20-1; d_gene: TRBD1; abundance: -; CDR3aa: CSAGRTGGRDEQFF; CDR3nt: TGCAGTGCTGGACGGACAGGGGGTCGCGATGAGCAGTTCTTC
j_gene: TRBJ1-5; v_gene: TRBV20-1; d_gene: -; abundance: -; CDR3aa: CSARPLGGNQPQHF; CDR3nt: TGCAGTGCTAGACCCCTTGGCGGCAATCAGCCCCAGCATTTT
j_gene: TRBJ2-4; v_gene: TRBV18; d_gene: -; abundance: few; CDR3aa: CASSEGAKNIQYF; CDR3nt: TGTGCCAGCTCAGAGGGGGCCAAAAACATTCAGTACTTC
j_gene: TRBJ2-2; v_gene: TRBV6-2/TRBV6-3; d_gene: TRBD1; abundance: few; CDR3aa: CASSGTGDTGELFF; CDR3nt: TGTGCCAGCAGCGGGACAGGAGACACCGGGGAGCTGTTTTTT
j_gene: TRBJ1-1; v_gene: TRBV6-2/TRBV6-3; d_gene: TRBD1; abundance: -; CDR3aa: CASSYRTGTARNTEAFF; CDR3nt: TGTGCCAGCAGTTACCGAACCGGGACAGCTAGGAACACTGAAGCTTTCTTT
j_gene: TRBJ1-2; v_gene: TRBV12-3/TRBV12-4; d_gene: -; abundance: few; CDR3aa: CASVGGGYGYTF; CDR3nt: TGTGCCAGCGTTGGGGGTGGCTATGGCTACACCTTC
j_gene: TRBJ1-3; v_gene: TRBV12-3/TRBV12-4; d_gene: -; abundance: -; CDR3aa: CASSLVGSENTIYF; CDR3nt: TGTGCCAGCAGTTTGGTCGGTTCCGAAAACACCATATATTTT
j_gene: TRBJ1-2; v_gene: TRBV11-3; d_gene: -; abundance: once; CDR3aa: CVSSSLTGSANYGYTF; CDR3nt: TGTGTCAGCAGCTCACTCACAGGGTCGGCTAACTATGGCTACACCTTC
j_gene: TRBJ2-1; v_gene: TRBV9; d_gene: TRBD2; abundance: -; CDR3aa: CASSEGAGGYNEQFF; CDR3nt: TGTGCCAGCAGCGAAGGAGCGGGGGGCTACAATGAGCAGTTCTTC
j_gene: TRBJ2-1; v_gene: TRBV28; d_gene: -; abundance: -; CDR3aa: CASSLPGSPAYNEQFF; CDR3nt: TGTGCCAGCAGTTTACCCGGGAGTCCAGCCTACAATGAGCAGTTCTTC
j_gene: TRBJ2-3; v_gene: TRBV4-1; d_gene: -; abundance: few; CDR3aa: CASSQDSKLTDTQYF; CDR3nt: TGCGCCAGCAGCCAAGACTCTAAACTCACAGATACGCAGTATTTT
j_gene: TRBJ2-7; v_gene: TRBV29-1; d_gene: -; abundance: -; CDR3aa: CSVGEGGSEQYF; CDR3nt: TGCAGCGTTGGGGAGGGGGGCTCCGAGCAGTACTTC
j_gene: TRBJ2-7; v_gene: TRBV14; d_gene: -; abundance: -; CDR3aa: CASGNGAGIYEQYF; CDR3nt: TGTGCCAGCGGAAACGGCGCGGGCATATACGAGCAGTACTTC
j_gene: TRBJ2-1; v_gene: TRBV6-5; d_gene: TRBD2; abundance: -; CDR3aa: CASSYLGLAGTNEQFF; CDR3nt: TGTGCCAGCAGCTACCTGGGACTAGCGGGGACCAATGAGCAGTTCTTC
j_gene: TRBJ2-3; v_gene: TRBV6-4; d_gene: -; abundance: -; CDR3aa: CASSKSQGTDTQYF; CDR3nt: TGTGCCAGCAGTAAGTCACAGGGCACAGATACGCAGTATTTT
j_gene: TRBJ2-7; v_gene: TRBV29-1; d_gene: TRBD1; abundance: -; CDR3aa: CSAGTGYLNEQYF; CDR3nt: TGCAGCGCCGGGACAGGGTACCTCAACGAGCAGTACTTC
j_gene: TRBJ2-7; v_gene: TRBV20-1; d_gene: TRBD1; abundance: -; CDR3aa: CSARDPTGVGEQYF; CDR3nt: TGCAGTGCTAGAGATCCGACAGGGGTGGGCGAGCAGTACTTC
j_gene: TRBJ1-5; v_gene: TRBV7-6; d_gene: -; abundance: -; CDR3aa: CASSKRAGDQPQHF; CDR3nt: TGTGCCAGCAGCAAACGCGCAGGGGATCAGCCCCAGCATTTT